This entry lists 28 T cell receptor beta chains sequenced from one sample in a study of CD8 T cells in ankylosing spondylitis. Study-wide results and caveats: What seemed typical of ankylosing spondylitis blood was a TCR beta motif built from roughly eight highly homologous variants.

The antigens these receptors bind are not known. TCRdb used MiXCR to reprocess the 5' RACE reads, holding one entry per CDR3 protein. The sample holds roughly 300,000 distinct CDR3 sequences, less than 9.5% seen once. Sequenced sample: blood, either unsorted or a sorted T cell fraction (not recorded which). These TCRs come from a male donor with ankylosing spondylitis.

This clonotype showed up many times. V gene TRBV29-1 combines with J gene TRBJ2-1, with D possibly called TRBD1 or TRBD2 (5 bases each). The CDR3 has 14 residues. Deletions cut 7 bases from V and 4 bases from J, with 17 bases between. CDR1 is SQVTM, CDR2 ANQGSEA, per germline. The CDR3 DNA reads TGCAGCGATACCACAGGACGCGGGTACAATGAGCAGTTCTTC. It yields the protein CSDTTGRGYNEQFF.

This chain uses TRBV6-5 with TRBJ2-5; D is possibly TRBD2 (5 bases). The germline V and J ends were trimmed by 2 bases and 7 bases, with 11 bases remaining between them. The CDR3 has 13 residues. CDR1 and CDR2 (germline): MNHEY, SVGAGI. DNA for the CDR3: TGTGCCAGCAGTTACAGCGGCGCCGGGACCCAGTACTTC. This gives the protein CASSYSGAGTQYF.

The J gene is TRBJ1-4, the V gene TRBV29-1, with TRBD1 identical over 7 bases. Trimming took 4 bases from V and 5 from J; bases not matched to a gene: 4. Germline CDR1 is SQVTM and CDR2 is ANQGSEA. This CDR3 is 13 amino acids long. The CDR3 DNA is TGCAGCGTTGGTGGGACAGAGAATGAAAAACTGTTTTTT. Protein: CSVGGTENEKLFF. Filled out from reference TRBV29-1 and TRBJ1-4, the complete variable domain reads SAVISQKPSRDICQRGTSLTIQCQVDSQVTMMFWYRQQPGQSLTLIATANQGSEATYESGFVIDKFPISRPNLTFSTLTVSNMSPEDSSIYLCSVGGTENEKLFFGSGTQLSVL.

This clonotype was seen ten or more times. The rearrangement uses TRBV19 and TRBJ1-1; 10 bases map to TRBD1. CDR3 size: 17 residues. With V trimmed by 6 bases and J by 0 bases, 10 bases remained unmatched. Germline V gene data show CDR1 as LNHDA and CDR2 as SQIVND (reference sequence). The CDR3 protein is CASRGDRGTRMNTEAFF. The CDR3, as DNA: TGTGCCAGTAGAGGGGACAGGGGCACGAGAATGAACACTGAAGCTTTCTTT.

This clonotype was recorded many times. The V call is TRBV12-5, the J call TRBJ2-1; tentatively, D is TRBD2 (6 bases). V was clipped by 6 bases and J by 9 bases, with 21 bases between them. CDR3 size: 15 residues. Germline V lookup: CDR1 LGHNT, CDR2 FRNRAP. Here the CDR3 DNA reads TGTGCTAGTGGCCCCCGCTTCCTGGAGGGTAGTGAGCAGTTCTTC. Translated: CASGPRFLEGSEQFF.

The rearrangement uses TRBV19 and TRBJ1-4; maybe TRBD1 (6 bases). Germline assignment: CDR1 LNHDA and CDR2 SQIVND (reference sequence). This CDR3 spans 13 amino acids. Trimming removed 8 bases from V and 5 bases from J, with 12 bases in between. The CDR3 reads CASSGTNNEKLFF. DNA for the CDR3: TGTGCCAGTTCCGGGACAAACAATGAAAAACTGTTTTTT.

This clonotype has at least ten counts. The chain uses TRBV7-8 and TRBJ2-1, with D hard to call. With 5 bases removed from V and 5 bases from J, the gap between germline ends came to 16 bases. The V gene's germline CDR1 is SGHVS and CDR2 FQNEAQ. The CDR3 extends over 15 amino acids. In nucleotides, the CDR3 is TGTGCCAGCAGCCGTACCTCCAGCGCCGACAATGAGCAGTTCTTC. It specifies CASSRTSSADNEQFF.

The rearrangement joins TRBV28 to TRBJ1-5; tentatively, D is TRBD1 (5 bases). Germline V gene sequence: CDR1 MDHEN, CDR2 SYDVKM. V lost 3 bases, J lost 6 bases, and 12 bases lay in between. This CDR3 contains 14 residues. CDR3 amino acids: CASSLRGKGQPQHF. The CDR3 DNA reads as TGTGCCAGCAGTTTGCGGGGGAAAGGTCAGCCCCAGCATTTT.

This clonotype was seen ten or more times. The chain is built from TRBV5-1 and TRBJ2-1; D gene uncertain. This CDR3 has 17 residues. Germline V CDR1 and CDR2: SGHRS, YFSETQ. V was pared by 0 bases and J by 4 bases, with 17 bases between. CDR3 sequence (DNA): TGCGCCAGCAGCTTGGGCATTCTTGGGAATGTTTACAATGAGCAGTTCTTC. Translated, it gives CASSLGILGNVYNEQFF.

The V and J genes are TRBV11-3 and TRBJ2-1, with TRBD2 as a possible D gene (6 bases). The CDR3 has 13 amino acids. The germline V gene encodes CDR1 SGHNT and CDR2 YENEEA. V lost 5 bases and J 12 bases, leaving 17 bases between the germline ends. For the CDR3, the DNA is TGTGCCAGCAGCCCATCTAGCGTGCATGGGCAGTTCTTC. Encoded protein: CASSPSSVHGQFF.

V gene TRBV3-1 combines with J gene TRBJ2-4, with a weak D call TRBD2 (6 bases). Per germline, CDR1 LGHDT and CDR2 YNNKEL (reference sequence). The CDR3 runs 17 residues. V was cut by 2 bases and J by 0 bases, with 14 bases left in between. The DNA for the CDR3 is TGTGCCAGCAGCCAAAGAGTGGTAGCGGAAGCCAAAAACATTCAGTACTTC. Its translation: CASSQRVVAEAKNIQYF.

This clonotype was observed a handful of times. V is TRBV12-3 or TRBV12-4 and J is TRBJ1-5, with TRBD1 as a possible D gene (5 bases). The CDR3 totals 15 residues. V lost 3 bases to trimming and J lost 8 bases, with 17 bases between them. The chain's CDR3 is CASSLSVGQREPQHF. Written as DNA, the CDR3 is TGTGCCAGCAGTTTGAGTGTGGGGCAGAGGGAGCCCCAGCATTTT.

This clonotype has ten or more counts. The chain couples TRBV7-8 to TRBJ2-7; D not certain. Germline CDR1 reads SGHVS; CDR2 reads FQNEAQ. V shed 0 bases and J shed 4 bases, with 7 bases lying between them. The CDR3 sequence is 13 residues long. The CDR3, as DNA: TGTGCCAGCAGCTTAGCTGGGGAATACGAGCAGTACTTC. Translated, it gives CASSLAGEYEQYF.

This clonotype was counted between two and nine times. This rearrangement joins TRBV20-1 to TRBJ1-2; D ambiguous. V was shortened by 5 bases and J by 4 bases, with 14 bases between the two germline ends. The CDR3 spans 13 residues. CDR1 is DFQATT, CDR2 SNEGSKA, per germline (reference sequence). The CDR3 protein is CSAPTKGAYGYTF. DNA of the CDR3: TGCAGTGCTCCCACAAAGGGTGCCTATGGCTACACCTTC.

The chain links TRBV12-3 or TRBV12-4 to TRBJ2-2; 11 nucleotides line up with TRBD2. This CDR3 has 15 residues. V lost 6 bases, J lost 3 bases, and 3 bases stayed unmatched. The CDR3 region is CASSSSGRYTGELFF. The CDR3 bases are TGTGCCAGCAGCTCTAGCGGGAGGTACACCGGGGAGCTGTTTTTT.

In its sample, this clonotype was seen a few times. The chain uses TRBV9 and TRBJ2-3, with TRBD1 as a possible D gene (6 bases). The CDR3 is made up of 16 amino acids. V lost 0 bases to trimming and J lost 6 bases, with 17 bases between them. Per the germline V gene, CDR1 is SGDLS and CDR2 is YYNGEE. The CDR3 sequence is CASSVDRARRFDTQYF. DNA of the CDR3: TGTGCCAGCAGCGTAGACAGGGCTAGGAGGTTTGATACGCAGTATTTT. The complete variable domain, with remaining parts taken from reference TRBV9 and TRBJ2-3, reads DSGVTQTPKHLITATGQRVTLRCSPRSGDLSVYWYQQSLDQGLQFLIQYYNGEERAKGNILERFSAQQFPDLHSELNLSSLELGDSALYFCASSVDRARRFDTQYFGPGTRLTVL.

This clonotype was picked up many times. J is TRBJ2-1 and V is TRBV29-1; either TRBD1 or TRBD2 may supply D (5 bases each). The CDR3 is made up of 15 amino acids. The V gene's germline CDR1 is SQVTM and CDR2 ANQGSEA. V lost 3 bases, J lost 8 bases, and 20 bases lay in between. The CDR3: CSVERGGVHLDEQFF. CDR3 nucleotide sequence: TGCAGCGTTGAGAGGGGTGGAGTACATCTGGATGAGCAGTTCTTC.

This clonotype occurred a few times. The rearrangement joins TRBV3-1 to TRBJ1-5, with 11 bases fitting TRBD1. CDR3 size: 16 residues. Unmatched junction bases numbered 5, after V lost 1 base and J lost 6 bases. CDR1 is LGHDT and CDR2 is YNNKEL in the germline V gene (reference sequence). As DNA, the CDR3 is TGTGCCAGCAGCCAAGGGACAGGGGGCAACTTTCAGCCCCAGCATTTT. Protein product: CASSQGTGGNFQPQHF.

This clonotype showed up just a few times. The chain recombines TRBV6-1 with TRBJ1-6; D may be TRBD1 (6 bases). The germline CDR1 and CDR2 sequences are MNHNS and SASEGT. V gave up 4 bases and J gave up 11 bases, with 9 bases separating them. This CDR3 region has 12 residues. The CDR3 reads CASSVGGAPLHF. DNA of the CDR3: TGTGCCAGCAGTGTCGGGGGCGCACCCCTCCACTTT.

The V gene is TRBV5-1, the J gene TRBJ2-7; D not certain. The V and J ends lost 2 bases and 0 bases respectively, with 12 bases between them. Germline V gene lookup returns CDR1 SGHRS and CDR2 YFSETQ. This CDR3 has 15 amino acids. The CDR3 sequence: CASSFGGSYSYEQYF. CDR3 DNA: TGCGCCAGCAGCTTTGGTGGCAGTTACTCCTACGAGCAGTACTTC.

This clonotype was detected ten times or more. CDR3 sequence reads: CASSLPVQTEAFF. For the CDR3, the DNA is TGTGCCAGCAGCTTACCAGTGCAGACTGAAGCTTTCTTT. This chain links TRBV7-9 with TRBJ1-1; no definite D call. V was pared by 2 bases and J by 5 bases, with 9 bases between. Per the germline V gene, CDR1 is SEHNR and CDR2 is FQNEAQ (reference sequence). CDR3 length: 13 amino acids. Supplemented by reference TRBV7-9 and TRBJ1-1, the full variable domain reads DTGVSQNPRHKITKRGQNVTFRCDPISEHNRLYWYRQTLGQGPEFLTYFQNEAQLEKSRLLSDRFSAERPKGSFSTLEIQRTEQGDSAMYLCASSLPVQTEAFFGQGTRLTVV.

The J gene is TRBJ2-3, the V gene TRBV20-1, with 7 bases fitting TRBD1. This CDR3 is built from 13 residues. Germline V gene lookup returns CDR1 DFQATT and CDR2 SNEGSKA (reference sequence). The J segment lost 6 bases and the V segment lost 8 bases, leaving 11 bases of the junction unmatched. CDR3 nucleotides: TGCAGTCCCGCGGACAGGCAGGGGGATACGCAGTATTTT. This gives the protein CSPADRQGDTQYF.

The chain combines TRBV11-3 with TRBJ2-2, with 10 bases that match TRBD2. The CDR3 spans 14 residues. CDR1 SGHNT and CDR2 YENEEA come from the germline V gene. The junction had 2 bases not matched to a gene; V was cut back by 5 bases and J by 5 bases. The CDR3 is CASSQLAGTGELFF. The DNA of the CDR3 is TGTGCCAGCAGCCAACTAGCGGGAACCGGGGAGCTGTTTTTT.

This clonotype occurred many times. The gene calls are TRBV29-1 and TRBJ2-5; D is perhaps TRBD1 (5 bases). Per germline, CDR1 SQVTM and CDR2 ANQGSEA. The CDR3 runs to 12 residues. V gave up 2 bases and J gave up 4 bases, with 8 bases separating them. CDR3 bases: TGCAGCGTTGAATGGGGCGGAGAGACCCAGTACTTC. This codes for CSVEWGGETQYF.

The gene calls are TRBV2 and TRBJ2-1; 11 bases fit TRBD2. V shed 7 bases and J 10 bases; nucleotides not matched to a gene: 12. The CDR3 length is 15 residues. The germline CDR1 and CDR2 sequences are SNHLY and FYNNEI. CDR3 amino acids: CASTGEIAGGGEQFF. Written as DNA, the CDR3 is TGTGCCAGCACTGGGGAGATAGCGGGAGGGGGGGAGCAGTTCTTC.

V gene TRBV20-1 combines with J gene TRBJ1-5; TRBD1 aligns across 8 bases. With 6 bases clipped from V and 4 bases from J, the junction kept 5 bases outside the gene matches. Germline loops: CDR1 DFQATT, CDR2 SNEGSKA (reference sequence). The CDR3 runs 13 residues. The CDR3 DNA sequence: TGCAGTGCGACAAACAGGGGGAATCAGCCCCAGCATTTT. It codes for CSATNRGNQPQHF.

The chain uses TRBV27 and TRBJ2-7; 8 nucleotides agree with TRBD1. CDR1 is MNHEY, CDR2 SMNVEV, per germline (reference sequence). Losses at the gene ends were 3 bases for V and 7 bases for J; bases not matched to a gene: 5. The CDR3 runs to 13 residues. The CDR3 sequence: CASSFDRGWEQYF. The CDR3 coding sequence is TGTGCCAGCAGTTTTGACAGGGGCTGGGAGCAGTACTTC.

This clonotype occurred a few times. V gene TRBV12-3 or TRBV12-4 combines with J gene TRBJ2-5; TRBD1 matches 9 bases. Germline trimming cut 5 bases from V and 6 bases from J; bases unmatched to any gene: 7. CDR3 size: 14 residues. The CDR3 nucleotides read TGTGCCAGCAGTCGGACAGGGGTAGGAAAGACCCAGTACTTC. This sequence encodes CASSRTGVGKTQYF.